This T cell receptor (beta chain) emerged from a study of CD8 T cells in Susac syndrome. Comment on this clonotype: Its antigen is undetermined.

Reverse transcription of roughly 0.5 to 1 ug RNA was performed with random hexamers. Each CDR3 protein is one row after TCRdb ran MiXCR on the immunoSEQ multiplex PCR reads. Of a few hundred thousand distinct CDR3 sequences listed, 95% are singletons. Findings and limits, study-wide: The study acknowledged a relatively small number of individuals in its TCR sequencing and HLA analysis.

Per the germline V gene, CDR1 is SGHNT and CDR2 is YYREEE (reference sequence). Trimming removed 4 bases from V and 0 bases from J, with 12 bases in between. This CDR3 is built from 15 residues. Treatment-naive patients with stable or active relapsing-remitting disease were the multiple sclerosis controls. The sample consisted of CD4+ T cells from PBMCs. The receptor comes from a human donor with multiple sclerosis. This rearrangement joins TRBV5-4 to TRBJ2-3; D is perhaps TRBD2 (5 bases). The CDR3 DNA reads as TGTGCCAGCAGCCTCGATAGGAGGAGCACAGATACGCAGTATTTT. It encodes CASSLDRRSTDTQYF.